This record covers a single T cell receptor beta chain. This entry comes from a study of control samples from healthy donors and cancer patients. V gave up 1 base and J gave up 5 bases, with 13 bases separating them. The CDR3 is 16 amino acids. CDR1 SGHRS and CDR2 YFSETQ come from the germline V gene. Method: immunoSEQ multiplex PCR; TCRdb's copy keeps in-frame clones and lacks some. The sample contains 200,000 to 250,000 clones, just under 95% of which appear only once. The source material was blood. The receptor comes from a man over 45 in good health. The chain combines TRBV5-1 with TRBJ1-6; tentatively, D is TRBD1 (5 bases). CDR3 DNA: TGCGCCAGCAGCTTGACCGGGGCTGTTGATAATTCACCCCTCCACTTT. Its protein is CASSLTGAVDNSPLHF.